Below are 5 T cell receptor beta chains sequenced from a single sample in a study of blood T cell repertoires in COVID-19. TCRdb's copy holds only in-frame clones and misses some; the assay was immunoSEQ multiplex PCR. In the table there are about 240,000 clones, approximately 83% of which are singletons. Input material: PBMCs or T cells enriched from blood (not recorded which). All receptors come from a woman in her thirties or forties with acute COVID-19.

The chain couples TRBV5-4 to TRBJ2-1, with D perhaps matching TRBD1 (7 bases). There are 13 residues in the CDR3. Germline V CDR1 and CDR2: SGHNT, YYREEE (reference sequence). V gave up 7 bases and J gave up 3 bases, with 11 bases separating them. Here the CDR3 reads CASARGDYNEQFF. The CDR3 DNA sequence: TGTGCCAGCGCCAGGGGGGACTACAATGAGCAGTTCTTC.

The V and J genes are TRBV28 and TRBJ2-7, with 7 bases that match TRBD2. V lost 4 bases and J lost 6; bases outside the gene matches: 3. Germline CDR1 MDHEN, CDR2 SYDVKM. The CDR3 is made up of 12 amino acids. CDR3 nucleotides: TGTGCCAGCAGTTCGGGACTACCCGAGCAGTACTTC. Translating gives CASSSGLPEQYF.

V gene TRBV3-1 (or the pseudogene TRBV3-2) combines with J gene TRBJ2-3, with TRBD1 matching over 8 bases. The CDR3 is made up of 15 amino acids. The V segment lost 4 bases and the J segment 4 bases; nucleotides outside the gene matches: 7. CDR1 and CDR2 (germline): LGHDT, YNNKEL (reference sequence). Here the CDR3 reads CASSRRQGFADTQYF. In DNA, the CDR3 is TGTGCCAGCAGCCGCAGACAGGGGTTTGCAGATACGCAGTATTTT.

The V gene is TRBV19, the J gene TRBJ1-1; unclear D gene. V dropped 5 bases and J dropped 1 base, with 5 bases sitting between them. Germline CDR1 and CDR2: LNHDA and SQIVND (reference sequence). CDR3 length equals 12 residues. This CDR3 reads CASSGQNTEAFF. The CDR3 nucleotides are TGTGCCAGTAGTGGGCAGAACACTGAAGCTTTCTTT.

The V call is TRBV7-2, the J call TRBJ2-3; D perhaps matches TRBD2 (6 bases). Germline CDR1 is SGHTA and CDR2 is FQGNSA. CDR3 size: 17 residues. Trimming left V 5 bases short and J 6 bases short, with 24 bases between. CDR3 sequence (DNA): TGTGCCAGCAGCGAAGACGGCCGCGGGGAAGAACCTGATACGCAGTATTTT. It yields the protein CASSEDGRGEEPDTQYF.